This T cell receptor (beta chain) was recorded in a study of cytomegalovirus exposure and HLA in healthy donors. Comments on this clone: What it binds is unknown.

Trimming cost V 7 bases and J 1 base, with 10 bases left between them. There are 13 residues in the CDR3. The germline V gene has CDR1 LNHDA and CDR2 SQIVND (reference sequence). Some clones are missing from TCRdb's copy, which holds only in-frame ones; the method was immunoSEQ multiplex PCR. The sample contains roughly 150,000 clones, approximately 89% of which appear only once. Whole-study results and caveats: The study put about 180 TCR beta chains on its list as cytomegalovirus-associated.

Sequenced material: PBMCs. This chain links TRBV19 with TRBJ1-2; TRBD1 might be the D (5 bases). The sequence was collected from a man between 18 and 29 years old in good health and CMV-seropositive. Written as DNA, the CDR3 is TGTGCCAGTACCCTAGACAGTAACTATGGCTACACCTTC. Translation: CASTLDSNYGYTF.